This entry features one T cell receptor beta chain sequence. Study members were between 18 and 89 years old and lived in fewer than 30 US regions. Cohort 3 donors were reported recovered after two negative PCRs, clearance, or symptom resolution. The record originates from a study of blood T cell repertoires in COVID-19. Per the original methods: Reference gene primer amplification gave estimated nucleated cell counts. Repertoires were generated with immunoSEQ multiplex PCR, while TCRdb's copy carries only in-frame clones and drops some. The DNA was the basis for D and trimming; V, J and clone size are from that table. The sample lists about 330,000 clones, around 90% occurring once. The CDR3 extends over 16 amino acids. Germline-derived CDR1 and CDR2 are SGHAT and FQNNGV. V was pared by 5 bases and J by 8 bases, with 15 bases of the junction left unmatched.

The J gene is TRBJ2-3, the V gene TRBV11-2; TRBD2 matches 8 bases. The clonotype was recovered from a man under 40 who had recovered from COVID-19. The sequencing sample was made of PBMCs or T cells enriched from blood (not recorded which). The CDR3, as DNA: TGTGCCAGCAGCCTCGGGACTAGAATTCCCCTTAGTACGCAGTATTTT. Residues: CASSLGTRIPLSTQYF.